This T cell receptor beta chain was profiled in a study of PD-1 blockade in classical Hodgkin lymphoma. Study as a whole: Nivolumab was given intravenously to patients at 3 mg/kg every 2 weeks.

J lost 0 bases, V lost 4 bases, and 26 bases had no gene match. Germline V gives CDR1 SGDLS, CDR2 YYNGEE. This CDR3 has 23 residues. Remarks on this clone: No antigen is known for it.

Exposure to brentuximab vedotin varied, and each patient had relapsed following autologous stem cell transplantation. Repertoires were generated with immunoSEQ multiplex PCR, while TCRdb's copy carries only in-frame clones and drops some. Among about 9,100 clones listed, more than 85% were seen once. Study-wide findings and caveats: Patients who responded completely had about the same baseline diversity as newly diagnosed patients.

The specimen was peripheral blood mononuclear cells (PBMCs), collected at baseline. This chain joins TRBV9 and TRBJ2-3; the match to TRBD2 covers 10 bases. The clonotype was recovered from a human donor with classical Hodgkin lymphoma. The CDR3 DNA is TGTGCCAGCAGCCCTAGCCTTGGGCGTAGCGGGAGGCTGTGGCGAGAAAGCACAGATACGCAGTATTTT. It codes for CASSPSLGRSGRLWRESTDTQYF.